This passage covers 32 T cell receptor beta chains from one sample sequenced in a study of cytomegalovirus exposure and HLA in healthy donors. Primers: 60 Vbeta forward and 13 Jbeta reverse. Some clones are missing from TCRdb's copy, which holds only in-frame ones; the method was immunoSEQ multiplex PCR. The repertoire holds just over 70,000 clones, just under 75% seen once, with roughly 11% in the top ten. The sample was PBMCs. The origin of the receptors is a human donor in good health.

V gene TRBV27 combines with J gene TRBJ2-3; 10 bases match TRBD2. This CDR3 spans 17 amino acids. Trimming took 7 bases from V and 2 from J; bases not matched to a gene: 12. CDR1 is MNHEY and CDR2 is SMNVEV in the germline V gene (reference sequence). The DNA of the CDR3 is TGTGCCAGCACTTGGGCTAGCGGGAGACGGGACACAGATACGCAGTATTTT. It translates to CASTWASGRRDTDTQYF.

This sequence joins TRBV7-8 and TRBJ1-2; weak D call: TRBD1 (5 bases). The CDR3 loop spans 16 amino acids. Trimming removed 3 bases at V and 4 bases at J, with 18 bases between. Germline V gene data show CDR1 as SGHVS and CDR2 as FQNEAQ. This chain's CDR3 is CASSLLTGKSGYGYTF. In DNA, the CDR3 is TGTGCCAGCAGCTTGCTAACAGGCAAAAGTGGCTATGGCTACACCTTC.

The gene calls are TRBV6-5 and TRBJ2-7; 9 positions agree with TRBD2. This CDR3 is 14 amino acids long. From germline, CDR1 is MNHEY and CDR2 SVGAGI. The V and J ends lost 6 bases and 1 base, in that order; junction bases with no gene match: 4. The CDR3 sequence is CASSLGLASYEQYF. CDR3 DNA: TGTGCCAGCAGCCTAGGACTAGCGTCCTACGAGCAGTACTTC.

This chain joins TRBV19 and TRBJ1-1; D possibly corresponds to TRBD1 (5 bases). CDR3 length equals 14 residues. Germline CDR1 is LNHDA and CDR2 is SQIVND (reference sequence). V was clipped by 3 bases and J by 4 bases, with 12 bases between them. The CDR3 coding sequence is TGTGCCAGTAGTATTCAGCAGGGCGGCACTGAAGCTTTCTTT. It yields the protein CASSIQQGGTEAFF.

This chain connects TRBV6-5 to TRBJ1-2, with 9 bases identical to TRBD1. From germline, CDR1 is MNHEY and CDR2 SVGAGI. Germline trimming cut 5 bases from V and 11 bases from J; bases unmatched to any gene: 6. CDR3 length: 12 amino acids. The CDR3 is CASSGTGMKYTF. DNA for the CDR3: TGTGCCAGCAGTGGGACAGGGATGAAGTACACCTTC.

This chain joins TRBV7-6 and TRBJ2-1; TRBD2 matches 8 bases. Germline-derived CDR1 and CDR2 are SGHVS and FNYEAQ. The CDR3 sequence is 14 residues long. The V and J ends lost 5 bases and 9 bases, in that order; junction bases with no gene match: 9. CDR3 DNA sequence: TGTGCCAGCAGCCACCGGACTAGCCAAGGTGAGCAGTTCTTC. It specifies CASSHRTSQGEQFF.

This clone was detected only once. The CDR3 is CASSQGGGSSSYEQYF. CDR3 DNA: TGTGCCAGCAGCCAAGGAGGCGGGAGTTCCTCCTACGAGCAGTACTTC. V is TRBV4-2 and J is TRBJ2-7, with TRBD2 matching over 7 bases. The CDR3 sequence is 16 residues long. Germline CDR1 is LGHNA and CDR2 is YNFKEQ. V lost 1 base to trimming and J lost 0 bases; unmatched junction nucleotides: 6.

This clone came up a few times. The chain has TRBV5-4 and TRBJ2-7, with 9 nucleotides matching TRBD2. The germline gives CDR1 SGHNT, CDR2 YYREEE (reference sequence). The V and J ends lost 5 bases and 5 bases, in that order; junction bases with no gene match: 5. This CDR3 is 13 amino acids long. The CDR3 protein is CASREGLADEQYF. In nucleotides, the CDR3 is TGTGCCAGCAGAGAGGGACTAGCTGACGAGCAGTACTTC.

This chain links TRBV28 with TRBJ1-2, with TRBD1 as a possible D gene (5 bases). V lost 0 bases and J lost 4, with 9 bases in between. Germline lookup yields CDR1 MDHEN and CDR2 SYDVKM. The CDR3 totals 14 residues. The CDR3 loop is CASSLWAGSYGYTF. The CDR3 DNA follows: TGTGCCAGCAGTTTATGGGCAGGGTCCTATGGCTACACCTTC.

This clone is a singleton in its sample. This chain connects TRBV15 to TRBJ2-5, with 7 bases fitting TRBD2. TRBJ2-7 explains the end of the DNA better; the J call may be wrong. This CDR3 comprises 15 residues. CDR1 and CDR2 (germline): LNHNV, YYDKDF (reference sequence). The DNA for the CDR3 is TGTGCCACCAGCACACGCGGGAGTAACTTTGACGAGCAGTACTTC. It encodes CATSTRGSNFDEQYF.

The DNA of the CDR3 is TGTGCCAGCAGCTGGGATACGGGGAGTCCTAATGAAAAACTGTTTTTT. Translated: CASSWDTGSPNEKLFF. This chain uses TRBV7-9 with TRBJ1-4; unclear D gene. Trimming cost V 4 bases and J 3 bases, with 15 bases left between them. The CDR3 loop spans 16 amino acids. CDR1 and CDR2 (germline): SEHNR, FQNEAQ (reference sequence). Variable domain in full (rest from reference TRBV7-9 and TRBJ1-4): DTGVSQNPRHKITKRGQNVTFRCDPISEHNRLYWYRQTLGQGPEFLTYFQNEAQLEKSRLLSDRFSAERPKGSFSTLEIQRTEQGDSAMYLCASSWDTGSPNEKLFFGSGTQLSVL.

The genes are TRBV4-1 and TRBJ2-3, with 11 bases aligning to TRBD2. Germline values: CDR1 MGHRA, CDR2 YSYEKL. V shed 0 bases, J shed 0 bases, and the junction held 11 bases outside the gene matches. The CDR3 covers 20 residues. The CDR3 spells CASSQDPSTSGRRSTDTQYF. CDR3 bases: TGCGCCAGCAGCCAAGATCCGAGCACTAGCGGGAGAAGGAGCACAGATACGCAGTATTTT.

The chain uses TRBV9 and TRBJ1-1; D is possibly TRBD1 (5 bases). From germline, CDR1 is SGDLS and CDR2 YYNGEE. The CDR3 length is 16 residues. Trimming removed 0 bases at V and 2 bases at J, with 14 bases between. CDR3 in DNA: TGTGCCAGCAGCGTAGGACCCCCGGGGGGTAACACTGAAGCTTTCTTT. Translation gives CASSVGPPGGNTEAFF.

This clone was picked up one time. J is TRBJ1-2 and V is TRBV15, with a possible D match to TRBD1 (6 bases). Germline CDR1 and CDR2: LNHNV and YYDKDF (reference sequence). The CDR3 length is 16 residues. Trimming cost V 1 base and J 6 bases, with 18 bases left between them. The CDR3, as DNA: TGTGCCACCAGCAGAGTGCTAATGGGGCCAGGGGATGGCTACACCTTC. It is translated as CATSRVLMGPGDGYTF.

This clone was counted a few times. The V call is TRBV30, the J call TRBJ2-7; weak D call: TRBD1 (5 bases). The CDR3 runs to 13 residues. Germline assignment: CDR1 GTSNPN and CDR2 SVGIG (reference sequence). V was cut by 3 bases and J by 12 bases, with 21 bases left in between. CDR3 nucleotides: TGTGCCTGGAGCGCTCAGGGCGTAGCCGCGAGGTACTTC. Translating it yields CAWSAQGVAARYF.

The rearrangement links TRBV15 to TRBJ1-1, with 9 bases fitting TRBD1. The V and J ends lost 3 bases and 8 bases, in that order; junction bases with no gene match: 16. This CDR3 spans 17 amino acids. Germline V gene sequence: CDR1 LNHNV, CDR2 YYDKDF (reference sequence). The CDR3 reads CATSSSIVYGTGWEAFF. The CDR3 coding sequence is TGTGCCACCAGCAGTTCGATTGTATACGGGACAGGGTGGGAAGCTTTCTTT.

This clone was seen just once. Its ends do not fully match the called genes, so a read error is possible. The chain employs TRBV9 and TRBJ2-7; 7 bases align to TRBD2. The germline V gene encodes CDR1 SGDLS and CDR2 YYNGEE. CDR3 length: 15 amino acids. The CDR3 DNA reads as TGTGCCGGCAGCGTAGGGCGGGAGAACTCCTACGAGCAGTACTTC. The encoded protein is CAGSVGRENSYEQYF. The full variable domain, with the rest looked up from reference TRBV9 and TRBJ2-7, is DSGVTQTPKHLITATGQRVTLRCSPRSGDLSVYWYQQSLDQGLQFLIQYYNGEERAKGNILERFSAQQFPDLHSELNLSSLELGDSALYFCAGSVGRENSYEQYFGPGTRLTVT.

The CDR3 loop is CASSSLSGIANEQFF. The CDR3 region has the DNA TGTGCCAGCAGCTCCCTGAGCGGGATAGCAAATGAGCAGTTCTTC. V gene TRBV5-4 combines with J gene TRBJ2-1, with 7 bases matching TRBD2. V was pared by 3 bases and J by 7 bases, with 10 bases of the junction left unmatched. Germline V lookup: CDR1 SGHNT, CDR2 YYREEE (reference sequence). The CDR3 covers 15 residues. Full variable domain (missing parts from reference TRBV5-4 and TRBJ2-1): ETGVTQSPTHLIKTRGQQVTLRCSSQSGHNTVSWYQQALGQGPQFIFQYYREEENGRGNFPPRFSGLQFPNYSSELNVNALELDDSALYLCASSSLSGIANEQFFGPGTRLTVL.

This chain joins TRBV5-6 and TRBJ2-1; 7 bases map to TRBD2. Per germline, CDR1 SGHDT and CDR2 YYEEEE. The CDR3 runs 16 residues. Unmatched junction bases numbered 12, after V lost 1 base and J lost 8 bases. CDR3 residues: CASSLPWGGLGDEQFF. CDR3 nucleotides: TGTGCCAGCAGCTTGCCCTGGGGGGGGTTAGGGGATGAGCAGTTCTTC.

The rearrangement links TRBV9 to TRBJ1-1, with unresolved D. The CDR3 covers 15 residues. The V end lost 4 bases, the J end lost 2 bases, and 15 bases lay between the germline ends. Germline V gives CDR1 SGDLS, CDR2 YYNGEE. The CDR3 sequence: CASSPRVDLNTEAFF. The CDR3 nucleotides read TGTGCCAGCAGCCCTCGAGTTGATTTAAACACTGAAGCTTTCTTT.

The chain has TRBV30 and TRBJ1-2; perhaps TRBD1 as D (5 bases). Germline CDR1 GTSNPN, CDR2 SVGIG (reference sequence). The CDR3 runs 14 residues. V was clipped by 4 bases and J by 4 bases, with 16 bases between them. The CDR3 DNA follows: TGTGCCTGGACCTTGGCCGGGGGGTCCTATGGCTACACCTTC. Encoded protein: CAWTLAGGSYGYTF.

This clone was seen only once. The chain combines TRBV2 with TRBJ1-1; perhaps TRBD1 as D (6 bases). The CDR3 extends over 13 amino acids. V was pared by 2 bases and J by 7 bases, with 11 bases between. Per the germline V gene, CDR1 is SNHLY and CDR2 is FYNNEI. The CDR3: CASSEQGIGEAFF. In DNA, the CDR3 is TGTGCCAGCAGTGAACAGGGGATTGGTGAAGCTTTCTTT.

The rearrangement links TRBV11-2 to TRBJ2-7; 9 bases fit TRBD1. CDR1 and CDR2 (germline): SGHAT, FQNNGV. V lost 5 bases, J lost 6 bases, and 8 bases stayed unmatched. The CDR3 length is 14 residues. The CDR3 DNA reads as TGTGCCAGCAGCACACGACAGGGGGAAGGCGAGCAGTACTTC. It encodes CASSTRQGEGEQYF.

CDR3 coding DNA: TGTGCCAGCAGCTTCGGGACAGGGGCCAATCAGCCCCAGCATTTT. It is translated as CASSFGTGANQPQHF. The V and J genes are TRBV7-8 and TRBJ1-5, with TRBD1 matching over 10 bases. CDR3 length equals 15 residues. V lost 3 bases to trimming and J lost 3 bases; unmatched junction nucleotides: 2. The germline V gene has CDR1 SGHVS and CDR2 FQNEAQ.

V usage is TRBV5-5 and J usage is TRBJ1-2, with 7 bases that match TRBD1. The ends lost 2 bases at V and 4 bases at J; junction bases unmatched: 5. The CDR3 loop spans 14 amino acids. Germline CDR1 is SGHKS and CDR2 is YYEKEE (reference sequence). The CDR3 region is CASSLPGGAYGYTF. Written as DNA, the CDR3 is TGTGCCAGCAGCTTACCAGGGGGAGCCTATGGCTACACCTTC.

The rearrangement links TRBV5-6 to TRBJ1-4; D is uncertain. Germline V gene lookup returns CDR1 SGHDT and CDR2 YYEEEE. Trimming stripped 4 bases from V and 6 bases from J, with 10 bases between. The CDR3 spans 13 residues. CDR3 DNA sequence: TGTGCCAGCAGCCGGGATCCCGATGAAAAACTGTTTTTT. The encoded protein is CASSRDPDEKLFF.

This chain links TRBV6-6 with TRBJ1-1; perhaps TRBD1 as D (5 bases). CDR1 and CDR2 (germline): MNHNY, SVGAGI (reference sequence). The ends were cut back, 7 bases at V and 10 bases at J, with 13 bases in the middle. CDR3 length: 11 amino acids. For the CDR3, the DNA is TGTGCCAGCACTCCCGGAAGGGGAGCTTTCTTT. Encoded protein: CASTPGRGAFF.

The chain recombines TRBV7-9 with TRBJ2-2; 10 bases match TRBD2. Germline assignment: CDR1 SEHNR and CDR2 FQNEAQ (reference sequence). The CDR3 spans 17 residues. J lost 6 bases, V lost 8 bases, and 15 bases had no gene match. CDR3 DNA sequence: TGTGCCAGCGTCCTGAGGGGGCTAGCGGGAGAGGCCGGGGAGCTGTTTTTT. Protein product: CASVLRGLAGEAGELFF.

The V call is TRBV11-2, the J call TRBJ2-1, with TRBD2 matching 7 bases. Germline assignment: CDR1 SGHAT and CDR2 FQNNGV. The CDR3 consists of 17 residues. The trim removed 1 base at V and 9 bases at J, leaving 15 bases unmatched. CDR3 region: CASSLVGGGISATEQFF. In DNA form, the CDR3 reads TGTGCCAGCAGCTTAGTTGGGGGGGGGATAAGCGCGACTGAGCAGTTCTTC.

This clone has more than one count but fewer than ten. The chain couples TRBV5-4 to TRBJ2-1; possibly TRBD2 for D (6 bases). Germline-derived CDR1 and CDR2 are SGHNT and YYREEE (reference sequence). CDR3 length: 15 amino acids. Trimming cost V 1 base and J 6 bases, with 14 bases left between them. The CDR3 loop is CASSLLGGAINEQFF. The CDR3 DNA is TGTGCCAGCAGCTTGTTGGGGGGAGCCATCAATGAGCAGTTCTTC.

V is TRBV2 and J is TRBJ2-5; 8 bases match TRBD2. The junction had 3 bases not matched to a gene; V was cut back by 0 bases and J by 6 bases. Per the germline V gene, CDR1 is SNHLY and CDR2 is FYNNEI. The CDR3 extends over 14 amino acids. The CDR3 DNA reads as TGTGCCAGCAGTGAAGCACGCGGGGGGAAGACCCAGTACTTC. Protein sequence: CASSEARGGKTQYF.

This sequence joins TRBV5-1 and TRBJ2-2, with 9 bases that match TRBD2. The CDR3 sequence is 19 residues long. The V segment lost 3 bases and the J segment 2 bases; nucleotides outside the gene matches: 14. Per the germline V gene, CDR1 is SGHRS and CDR2 is YFSETQ. The CDR3 sequence is CASSWELAGLTLNTGELFF. The CDR3 DNA is TGCGCCAGCAGCTGGGAACTAGCGGGCCTTACTTTAAACACCGGGGAGCTGTTTTTT.